A single sample is the source of the 29 T cell receptor beta chains below, sequenced in a study of T-cell reconstitution after alpha-beta-depleted transplantation in children. As it was prepared, the TCRbeta library received unique molecular identifiers. One entry per CDR3 protein, called by TCRdb with MiXCR from the PCR reads. The data show approximately 130,000 distinct CDR3 sequences, roughly 9.7% seen once. Sample: PBMCs, mostly from graft donor cells, taken 180 days after TCRalphabeta/CD19-depleted stem cell transplant. These TCRs come from a girl under three years old who had a stem cell transplant for combined immunodeficiency, so the T cells may come from the graft donor.

There are a few counts of this clonotype. The CDR3 is CASSLGKNTEAFF. The CDR3 region has the DNA TGTGCCAGCAGCTTAGGGAAAAACACTGAAGCTTTCTTT. The genes are TRBV7-2 and TRBJ1-1; D is undetermined. The CDR3 is 13 residues long. V was clipped by 1 base and J by 2 bases, with 5 bases between them. Germline lookup yields CDR1 SGHTA and CDR2 FQGNSA.

The chain employs TRBV7-8 and TRBJ1-2; D is undetermined. Germline assignment: CDR1 SGHVS and CDR2 FQNEAQ. The CDR3 length is 15 residues. V lost 3 bases to trimming and J lost 6 bases, with 17 bases between them. In DNA form, the CDR3 reads TGTGCCAGCAGCTTCACTCGTAGTAGTAGGAATGGCTACACCTTC. This codes for CASSFTRSSRNGYTF. Combining the CDR3 with reference TRBV7-8 and TRBJ1-2 gives the whole variable domain GAGVSQSPRYKVAKRGQDVALRCDPISGHVSLFWYQQALGQGPEFLTYFQNEAQLDKSGLPSDRFFAERPEGSVSTLKIQRTQQEDSAVYLCASSFTRSSRNGYTFGSGTRLTVV.

This clonotype was seen repeatedly, ten times or more. The chain has TRBV27 and TRBJ2-1, with a tentative D call TRBD2 (6 bases). V was cut by 3 bases and J by 9 bases, with 9 bases left in between. The CDR3 runs 12 residues. Germline V lookup: CDR1 MNHEY, CDR2 SMNVEV (reference sequence). In nucleotides, the CDR3 is TGTGCCAGCAGTTTGGGGGGTAGTGAGCAGTTCTTC. Amino acid sequence: CASSLGGSEQFF.

This clonotype was seen only a few times. V gene TRBV5-5 combines with J gene TRBJ2-1; TRBD1 matches 8 bases. Unmatched junction bases numbered 5, after V lost 3 bases and J lost 6 bases. The CDR3 is made up of 14 amino acids. Germline loops: CDR1 SGHKS, CDR2 YYEKEE (reference sequence). The CDR3, as DNA: TGTGCCAGCAGCTACCGACAGGGGTTCAATGAGCAGTTCTTC. The encoded protein is CASSYRQGFNEQFF.

This clonotype showed up just a few times. The chain carries TRBV29-1 and TRBJ1-1; a weak D match, TRBD1 (5 bases). The V and J ends lost 4 bases and 3 bases respectively, with 12 bases between them. In germline, CDR1 is SQVTM, CDR2 ANQGSEA. This CDR3 has 13 residues. The CDR3 loop reads CSVARGLYTEAFF. The CDR3 coding sequence is TGCAGCGTTGCCCGGGGGTTGTACACTGAAGCTTTCTTT.

The J gene is TRBJ1-2, the V gene TRBV27, with 9 bases matching TRBD1. Trimming took 4 bases from V and 3 from J; bases not matched to a gene: 0. This CDR3 comprises 13 residues. Germline lookup yields CDR1 MNHEY and CDR2 SMNVEV (reference sequence). The CDR3 here is CASSWTGDYGYTF. The CDR3 coding sequence is TGTGCCAGCAGTTGGACAGGGGACTATGGCTACACCTTC.

Turning to this clonotype: At one boundary the junction diverges from the germline segment, which might be a read error. The V and J genes are TRBV24-1 and TRBJ2-2; D is perhaps TRBD2 (6 bases). The CDR3 is made up of 16 amino acids. Germline loops: CDR1 KGHDR, CDR2 SFDVKD. This CDR3 is CATSDFGGTNPGELFF. The CDR3 region has the DNA TGTGCCACCAGTGATTTTGGGGGGACGAACCCCGGGGAGCTGTTTTTT.

The chain uses TRBV12-3 or TRBV12-4 and TRBJ2-5; 8 bases are a match to TRBD2. CDR3 length: 17 residues. With V trimmed by 3 bases and J by 5 bases, 14 bases remained unmatched. CDR3: CASSFRGGGPGWETQYF. The CDR3, as DNA: TGTGCCAGCAGTTTTCGGGGGGGCGGTCCAGGATGGGAGACCCAGTACTTC.

This clonotype has only a few counts. The gene calls are TRBV9 and TRBJ2-7; no clear D. This CDR3 region has 14 residues. Trimming left V 3 bases short and J 6 bases short, with 16 bases between. Germline values: CDR1 SGDLS, CDR2 YYNGEE. CDR3 sequence: CASSGDPWGGEQYF. CDR3 in DNA: TGTGCCAGCAGCGGAGACCCGTGGGGTGGCGAGCAGTACTTC.

The chain uses TRBV6-2 or TRBV6-3 and TRBJ2-5; possibly TRBD1 for D (5 bases). This CDR3 comprises 14 residues. The ends were cut back, 5 bases at V and 4 bases at J, with 14 bases in the middle. Germline assignment: CDR1 MNHEY and CDR2 SVGEGT. The CDR3 region is CASSVSGFRETQYF. The CDR3 DNA reads as TGTGCCAGCAGTGTCTCAGGGTTCCGAGAGACCCAGTACTTC.

This sequence joins TRBV5-1 and TRBJ2-1; D is perhaps TRBD2 (5 bases). The V end lost 3 bases, the J end lost 9 bases, and 10 bases lay between the germline ends. This CDR3 is 12 amino acids long. CDR1 and CDR2 from the germline V gene are SGHRS and YFSETQ. Here the CDR3 DNA reads TGCGCCAGCAGCTGGACTGGCCCTGAGCAGTTCTTC. This encodes CASSWTGPEQFF.

Details on this clonotype: A read error may account for a junction end that differs from germline. The V gene is TRBV20-1, the J gene TRBJ2-1, with 10 bases that match TRBD2. This CDR3 spans 13 amino acids. Germline-derived CDR1 and CDR2 are DFQATT and SNEGSKA (reference sequence). CDR3 residues: CGARLAGYNEQFF. The CDR3 region has the DNA TGCGGTGCTAGACTAGCGGGCTACAATGAGCAGTTCTTC.

This clonotype has at least ten counts. The chain has TRBV12-3 or TRBV12-4 and TRBJ1-2, with 10 bases identical to TRBD1. The trim removed 11 bases at V and 8 bases at J, leaving 20 bases unmatched. CDR3 size: 16 residues. CDR3 coding DNA: TGTGCCGAAGGGTCCTCCGGGACAGGGGCCCATCACGGCTACACCTTC. It yields the protein CAEGSSGTGAHHGYTF.

V gene TRBV2 combines with J gene TRBJ2-7; D not resolved. V was shortened by 5 bases and J by 3 bases, with 14 bases between the two germline ends. This CDR3 has 14 amino acids. The V gene's germline CDR1 is SNHLY and CDR2 FYNNEI. The CDR3 DNA is TGTGCCAGCAGTCTAGAATTCATCTTCTACGAGCAGTACTTC. Translating gives CASSLEFIFYEQYF.

The chain carries TRBV18 and TRBJ2-5, with TRBD1 matching 8 bases. Germline CDR1 reads KGHSH; CDR2 reads LQKENI. The junction had 10 bases not matched to a gene; V was cut back by 2 bases and J by 5 bases. The length of the CDR3 is 16 residues. Here the CDR3 reads CASSPIAAGGLETQYF. Written as DNA, the CDR3 is TGTGCCAGCTCACCAATTGCGGCAGGGGGCTTGGAGACCCAGTACTTC.

The table lists this clonotype with a few counts. J is TRBJ2-4 and V is TRBV6-5, with D tentatively TRBD1 or TRBD2 (7 bases each). Germline-derived CDR1 and CDR2 are MNHEY and SVGAGI. The V and J ends lost 8 bases and 14 bases respectively, with 19 bases between them. This CDR3 contains 12 residues. CDR3 bases: TGTGCCAGCCTAGGGGCCCAGGGGGGGGAGTACTTC. This translates into CASLGAQGGEYF.

The chain is built from TRBV7-9 and TRBJ2-2; tentative D call: TRBD2 (6 bases). Germline V gene lookup returns CDR1 SEHNR and CDR2 FQNEAQ (reference sequence). This CDR3 spans 16 amino acids. V was pared by 0 bases and J by 0 bases, with 8 bases between. The CDR3 region has the DNA TGTGCCAGCAGCTTAGCGCGGGGCACGAACACCGGGGAGCTGTTTTTT. This translates into CASSLARGTNTGELFF.

The sample holds a few counts of this clonotype. The chain has TRBV4-1 and TRBJ2-7; no clear D gene. The V and J ends lost 1 base and 1 base respectively, with 11 bases between them. The CDR3 sequence is 15 residues long. Germline CDR1 reads MGHRA; CDR2 reads YSYEKL. The CDR3 DNA reads as TGCGCCAGCAGCCAAGTCTACGCCGAATCCTACGAGCAGTACTTC. Its protein product is CASSQVYAESYEQYF.

The rearrangement uses TRBV6-1 and TRBJ2-3; D may match TRBD1 or TRBD2 (5 bases each). The ends were cut back, 5 bases at V and 3 bases at J, with 9 bases in the middle. Looked up from germline, CDR1 is MNHNS and CDR2 is SASEGT. The CDR3 totals 13 residues. Here the CDR3 DNA reads TGTGCCAGCAGTCGGGGACCTACAGATACGCAGTATTTT. Translation: CASSRGPTDTQYF.

This clonotype turned up a few times. The genes are TRBV20-1 and TRBJ2-1, with D uncertain. The CDR3 loop spans 14 amino acids. V lost 1 base and J 1 base, leaving 8 bases between the germline ends. Germline V CDR1 and CDR2: DFQATT, SNEGSKA (reference sequence). CDR3 bases: TGCAGTGCTAGAGGGGCGGCGTCCTACAATGAGCAGTTCTTC. Its translation: CSARGAASYNEQFF.

This clonotype showed up just a few times. The rearrangement links TRBV4-2 to TRBJ1-6; D is possibly TRBD1 (6 bases). V lost 0 bases and J 7 bases, leaving 10 bases between the germline ends. The CDR3 totals 15 residues. Germline V gene data show CDR1 as LGHNA and CDR2 as YNFKEQ. The CDR3 coding sequence is TGTGCCAGCAGCCAAGAGGTAGGGGGGAATTCACCCCTCCACTTT. It codes for CASSQEVGGNSPLHF.

This clonotype was counted only a few times. CDR3 sequence reads: CAISEPIAGVPGYTQYF. In DNA form, the CDR3 reads TGTGCCATCAGTGAGCCCATAGCGGGAGTCCCAGGATATACGCAGTATTTT. The J gene is TRBJ2-3, the V gene TRBV10-3; 9 bases are a match to TRBD2. This CDR3 comprises 17 residues. In germline, CDR1 is ENHRY, CDR2 SYGVKD. Trimming at V came to 2 bases and at J to 7 bases, leaving 13 bases not matched to a gene.

Only a few counts were recorded for this clonotype. The chain employs TRBV7-2 and TRBJ2-5; 8 positions agree with TRBD2. CDR3 length: 14 amino acids. With 5 bases clipped from V and 3 bases from J, the junction kept 5 bases outside the gene matches. From germline, CDR1 is SGHTA and CDR2 FQGNSA. The CDR3 loop is CASSLGTSKETQYF. The CDR3 coding sequence is TGTGCCAGCAGCCTAGGGACTAGTAAAGAGACCCAGTACTTC.

This clonotype was seen a few times. The J gene is TRBJ1-5, the V gene TRBV5-1; D is undetermined. Germline V gene sequence: CDR1 SGHRS, CDR2 YFSETQ. V shed 0 bases and J shed 6 bases, with 7 bases lying between them. This CDR3 is 13 amino acids long. CDR3 bases: TGCGCCAGCAGCTTGGAGGCGGGTCAGCCCCAGCATTTT. It specifies CASSLEAGQPQHF.

This clonotype came up a few times. The chain employs TRBV27 and TRBJ1-1; TRBD1 agrees at 9 bases. Germline trimming cut 4 bases from V and 5 bases from J; bases unmatched to any gene: 11. From germline, CDR1 is MNHEY and CDR2 SMNVEV (reference sequence). The CDR3 is 16 amino acids. The CDR3 DNA reads as TGTGCCAGCAGTTCGGGACAGGGTTGGCGAGAGACTGAAGCTTTCTTT. Translated, it gives CASSSGQGWRETEAFF.

This clonotype appeared a few times. The chain's CDR3 is CASSLNRGIQETQYF. As DNA, the CDR3 is TGTGCCAGCAGTTTGAACAGGGGGATCCAAGAGACCCAGTACTTC. The chain recombines TRBV27 with TRBJ2-5; 8 bases are shared with TRBD1. The CDR3 totals 15 residues. V dropped 3 bases and J dropped 1; count of bases not matched to a gene: 4. Per the germline V gene, CDR1 is MNHEY and CDR2 is SMNVEV (reference sequence).

This clonotype occurred a few times. The rearrangement links TRBV6-5 to TRBJ2-1, with 7 bases that match TRBD1. V was clipped by 1 base and J by 8 bases; unmatched bases: 5. This CDR3 spans 14 amino acids. Looked up from germline, CDR1 is MNHEY and CDR2 is SVGAGI. The CDR3 nucleotides are TGTGCCAGCAGTTACTTCGACAGGGATGATGAGCAGTTCTTC. Protein product: CASSYFDRDDEQFF.

The chain employs TRBV3-1 and TRBJ2-1; the D is unclear. With 4 bases removed from V and 0 bases from J, the gap between germline ends came to 10 bases. Germline CDR1 reads LGHDT; CDR2 reads YNNKEL (reference sequence). The CDR3 is made up of 15 amino acids. CDR3 bases: TGTGCCAGCAGCCCTAGATACAGCTCCTACAATGAGCAGTTCTTC. Translation: CASSPRYSSYNEQFF.

The sample holds many counts of this clonotype. The chain joins TRBV27 to TRBJ1-1, with 10 positions matching TRBD1. Germline CDR1 reads MNHEY; CDR2 reads SMNVEV (reference sequence). V dropped 6 bases and J dropped 5; count of bases not matched to a gene: 9. The CDR3 loop spans 15 amino acids. CDR3 nucleotides: TGTGCCAGCAGCCAAGACAGGGGGCTTAGGACTGAAGCTTTCTTT. As protein: CASSQDRGLRTEAFF.